This T cell receptor (beta chain) was sequenced in a study of CD8 T cells in Susac syndrome (dated by TCRdb to the late 2010s). For context, the study as a whole: Among the sequenced Susac syndrome patients, more than five had clinically active disease and fewer than 10 were in clinical remission. Susac syndrome patients were therapy-naive, on corticosteroids (some also receiving IVIg), or on IVIg alone at blood withdrawal. Whether CD8+ T cell activation and differentiation in Susac syndrome was antigen driven was tested using repertoire sequencing. The clonality of the CD8+ T cell repertoire was compared across some eleven healthy donors, roughly 14 Susac syndrome patients and about 16 multiple sclerosis patients.

A word on this clonotype: There is no known antigen for this receptor. No base-level quality is on record; no much larger clone is a single base apart.

Peripheral blood CD8+ and CD4+ T cells from healthy donors, Susac syndrome patients and multiple sclerosis patients were profiled by high-throughput TCR beta sequencing. Susac syndrome patients met recently defined diagnostic criteria for definite or probable disease. Bulk CD8+ and CD4+ T cells were purified by magnetic negative isolation, whereas CD8+ TEMRA cells were enriched by FACS. Blood was collected in EDTA tubes and processed within 24 hours, with PBMCs isolated through density gradient centrifugation. PBMCs destined for TCR sequencing were cryopreserved in liquid nitrogen and later thawed in a 37 °C water bath. Purity of sorted or isolated CD4+, CD8+ and CD8+ TEMRA cells was at least 90%. RNA was extracted using the RNeasy kit, and roughly 0.5 to 1 microgram was reverse transcribed with random hexamers. TCR beta CDR3 regions were amplified with the immunoSEQ multiplex PCR assay covering 54 Vbeta and 13 Jbeta segments. Bias from PCR amplification was corrected by using a synthetic template baseline for primer optimization and for computational correction. The authors' pipeline ran thus. Reads were annotated to V, D and J genes according to IMGT and were analyzed with immunoSEQ Analyzer, with only productive sequences retained. To calculate clonality, Shannon entropy was normalized by log2 of the number of productive unique sequences and then subtracted from one. Public and private clones were assessed among the 100 most prevalent clones of each patient and control. Clones were defined as Susac-specific when absent from the healthy and MS cohorts, from approximately 970 published viral clones and from other ImmuneACCESS disease sequences. Using fastp at Q25 and MiXCR, TCRdb reprocessed the public reads and kept productive beta chains. Each CDR3 protein appears once, grouped with its most common genes and DNA. The V and J calls were determined by TCRdb, not by the authors. This sample lists some 140,000 distinct CDR3 sequences; 85% to 95% were detected once. About 0.18% of the sample lies in the top ten.

The cysteine opens and the phenylalanine closes a CDR3 of 18 amino acids. The sequence is cut down to CDR3 DNA, 54 bases in frame from base 1. CDR1 and CDR2 are drawn from the germline V gene (reference sequence): DFQATT, SNEGSKA. V sheds 0 bases and J sheds 1 base, leaving 18 bases between their ends. Overall results and qualifications from the work: More than 15 Susac-specific public clones were identified in the total CD8+ repertoire, and roughly five Susac-specific public clones were identified in the CD8+ TEMRA repertoire. The study acknowledged that relatively few individuals were included in the TCR sequencing and HLA analysis. Susac syndrome CD8+ repertoires showed clonal expansion, highest in CD8+ TEMRA cells and greater in clinically active than remitting patients.

The TCR was taken from a human donor with Susac syndrome. Specimen: CD8+ T cells from PBMCs. In this chain, TRBV20-1 is recombined with TRBJ2-2; perhaps TRBD2 is the D gene, with 6 bases matching. The bases are TGCAGTGCTAGAGAGCGGGATCGCGCCCAACTGAACACCGGGGAGCTGTTTTTT. It codes for CSARERDRAQLNTGELFF.